This TCR beta chain stems from a study of blood T cell repertoires in COVID-19. Study context: The samples span acute and convalescent COVID-19 from the United States, Italy and Spain. Sources were T cells, B-cell-depleted T cells, or PBMCs; the material itself was cDNA or gDNA.

In the authors' methods: From reference gene primer amplification, estimates of nucleated cell counts were derived. Clones were read by immunoSEQ multiplex PCR, and TCRdb kept only the in-frame ones, dropping some. Clonal size and the V and J genes are those of that table, whereas D and trimming came from the DNA. The repertoire holds approximately 120,000 clones, with approximately 77% as singletons. V was pared by 5 bases and J by 6 bases, with 3 bases of the junction left unmatched. Germline V CDR1 and CDR2: ENHRY, SYGVKD. This CDR3 comprises 13 residues. V and J are TRBV10-3 and TRBJ2-1; TRBD2 matches at 8 bases. This TCR was recovered from an elderly man with acute or convalescent COVID-19. Sequencing used peripheral blood. CDR3 nucleotides: TGTGCCATCAGTAGGAGCGGGAGCAATGAGCAGTTCTTC. This translates into CAISRSGSNEQFF.